This T cell receptor (beta chain) originates from a study of blood T cell repertoires in COVID-19. Study-level background: COVID-19 samples collected from the United States, Italy and Spain covered acute and convalescent phases. From T cells, B-cell-depleted T cells, or PBMCs came the material, which was cDNA or gDNA.

Original handling: How many nucleated cells were present was estimated from reference gene primer amplification. Sequencing used immunoSEQ multiplex PCR; TCRdb keeps in-frame clones, though not all of them. V and J calls and clone size are copied from that table; D and trimming were computed from the DNA. Among 60,000 or so clones, roughly 79% were seen once, and the ten largest hold over 3.5%. Germline V gene sequence: CDR1 KGHDR, CDR2 SFDVKD. V was shortened by 10 bases and J by 1 base, with 9 bases between the two germline ends. The CDR3 has 12 amino acids. The chain employs TRBV24-1 and TRBJ1-1, with D maybe TRBD1 (6 bases). The sample consisted of peripheral blood. The clonotype was recovered from a man aged 60-69 years with acute or convalescent COVID-19. This CDR3 is CATRGANTEAFF. In DNA form, the CDR3 reads TGTGCCACTCGGGGGGCGAACACTGAAGCTTTCTTT.